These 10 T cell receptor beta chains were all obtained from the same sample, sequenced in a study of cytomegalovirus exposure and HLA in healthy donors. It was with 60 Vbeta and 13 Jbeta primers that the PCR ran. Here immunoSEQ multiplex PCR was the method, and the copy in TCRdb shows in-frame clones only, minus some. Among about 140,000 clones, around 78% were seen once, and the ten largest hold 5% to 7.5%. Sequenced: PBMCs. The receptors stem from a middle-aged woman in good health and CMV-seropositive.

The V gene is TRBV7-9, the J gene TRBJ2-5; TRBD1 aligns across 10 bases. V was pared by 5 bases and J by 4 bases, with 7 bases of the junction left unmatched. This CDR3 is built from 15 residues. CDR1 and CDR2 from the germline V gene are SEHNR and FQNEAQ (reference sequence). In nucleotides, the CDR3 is TGTGCCAGCAGCCCCGGACAGGGGGTCCGAGAGACCCAGTACTTC. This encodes CASSPGQGVRETQYF. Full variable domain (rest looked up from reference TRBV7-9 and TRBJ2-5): DTGVSQNPRHKITKRGQNVTFRCDPISEHNRLYWYRQTLGQGPEFLTYFQNEAQLEKSRLLSDRFSAERPKGSFSTLEIQRTEQGDSAMYLCASSPGQGVRETQYFGPGTRLLVL.

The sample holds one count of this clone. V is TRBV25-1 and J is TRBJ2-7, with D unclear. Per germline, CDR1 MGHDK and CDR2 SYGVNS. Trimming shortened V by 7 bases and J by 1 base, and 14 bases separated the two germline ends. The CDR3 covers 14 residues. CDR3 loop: CASTSILASYEQYF. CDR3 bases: TGTGCCAGCACGTCCATTTTGGCATCCTACGAGCAGTACTTC.

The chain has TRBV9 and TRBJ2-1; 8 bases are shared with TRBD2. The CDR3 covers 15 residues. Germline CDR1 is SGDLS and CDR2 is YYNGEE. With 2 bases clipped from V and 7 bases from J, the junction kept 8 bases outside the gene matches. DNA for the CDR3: TGTGCCAGCAGCGTGGGACTAGGGCTTGGTAATGAGCAGTTCTTC. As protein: CASSVGLGLGNEQFF. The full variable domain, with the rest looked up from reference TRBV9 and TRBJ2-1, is DSGVTQTPKHLITATGQRVTLRCSPRSGDLSVYWYQQSLDQGLQFLIQYYNGEERAKGNILERFSAQQFPDLHSELNLSSLELGDSALYFCASSVGLGLGNEQFFGPGTRLTVL.

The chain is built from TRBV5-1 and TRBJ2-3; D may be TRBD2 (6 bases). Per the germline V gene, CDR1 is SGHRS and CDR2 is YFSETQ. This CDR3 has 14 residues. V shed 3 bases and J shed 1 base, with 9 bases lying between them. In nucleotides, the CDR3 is TGCGCCAGCAGCTGGGGGGATGGCACAGATACGCAGTATTTT. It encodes CASSWGDGTDTQYF.

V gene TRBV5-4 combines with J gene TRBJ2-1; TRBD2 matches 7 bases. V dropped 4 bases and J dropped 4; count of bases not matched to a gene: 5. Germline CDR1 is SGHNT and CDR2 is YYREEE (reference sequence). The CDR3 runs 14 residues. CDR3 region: CASSRTSGYNEQFF. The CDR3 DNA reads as TGTGCCAGCAGCCGGACTAGTGGGTACAATGAGCAGTTCTTC.

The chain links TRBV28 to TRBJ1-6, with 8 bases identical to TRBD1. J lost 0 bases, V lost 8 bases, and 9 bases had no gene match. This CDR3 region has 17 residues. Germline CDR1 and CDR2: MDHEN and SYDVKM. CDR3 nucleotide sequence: TGTGCCAGCCGGGACAGGCGGCTTAGCTCCTATAATTCACCCCTCCACTTT. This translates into CASRDRRLSSYNSPLHF.

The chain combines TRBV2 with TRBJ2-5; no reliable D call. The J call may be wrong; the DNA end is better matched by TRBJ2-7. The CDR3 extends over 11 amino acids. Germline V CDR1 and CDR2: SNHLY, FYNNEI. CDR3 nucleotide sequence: TGTGCCAGCAGGGGCTATTACGAGCAGTACTTC. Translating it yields CASRGYYEQYF.

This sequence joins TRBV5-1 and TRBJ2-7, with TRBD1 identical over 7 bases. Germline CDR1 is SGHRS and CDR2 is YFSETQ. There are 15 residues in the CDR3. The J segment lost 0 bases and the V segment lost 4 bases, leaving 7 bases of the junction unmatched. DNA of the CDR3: TGCGCCAGCAGCCCGACAGGGTCCACCTCCTACGAGCAGTACTTC. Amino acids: CASSPTGSTSYEQYF. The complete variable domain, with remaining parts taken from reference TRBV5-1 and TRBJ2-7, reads KAGVTQTPRYLIKTRGQQVTLSCSPISGHRSVSWYQQTPGQGLQFLFEYFSETQRNKGNFPGRFSGRQFSNSRSEMNVSTLELGDSALYLCASSPTGSTSYEQYFGPGTRLTVT.

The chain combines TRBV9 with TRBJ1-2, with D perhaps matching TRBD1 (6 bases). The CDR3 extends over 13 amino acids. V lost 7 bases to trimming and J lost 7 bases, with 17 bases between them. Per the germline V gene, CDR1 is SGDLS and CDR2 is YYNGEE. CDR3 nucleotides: TGTGCCAGCCATCGAGGGGGGGCGGCTGGCTACACCTTC. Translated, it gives CASHRGGAAGYTF.

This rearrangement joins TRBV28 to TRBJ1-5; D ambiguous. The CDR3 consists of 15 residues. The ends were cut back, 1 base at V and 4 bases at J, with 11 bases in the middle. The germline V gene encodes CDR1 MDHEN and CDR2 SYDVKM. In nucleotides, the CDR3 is TGTGCCAGCAGTTTATCCCCTCCGGGTAATCAGCCCCAGCATTTT. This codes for CASSLSPPGNQPQHF. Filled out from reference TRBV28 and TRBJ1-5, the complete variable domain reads DVKVTQSSRYLVKRTGEKVFLECVQDMDHENMFWYRQDPGLGLRLIYFSYDVKMKEKGDIPEGYSVSREKKERFSLILESASTNQTSMYLCASSLSPPGNQPQHFGDGTRLSIL.